Below, 22 T cell receptor beta chains from the same sample are listed, as sequenced in a study of CD8+CD57+ T cells in acquired aplastic anemia (dated by TCRdb to the late 2010s). Patients chosen for sequencing had shown expansion of CD8+CD57+ cells by flow cytometry. The instrument given in TCRdb is Illumina HiSeq 2000. Genomic DNA served as template for TCR beta VDJ combination and CDR3 sequence profiling. The public reads were quality trimmed at Q25 with fastp and then assembled into clones with MiXCR by TCRdb, keeping productive beta chains. Identical CDR3 protein sequences are pooled into one entry, listed with their most common genes and DNA. The sample table shows about 98,000 distinct CDR3 sequences, and approximately 73% are seen once. Less than 75% of the sample comes from the top ten. Specimen: sorted CD4+, CD8+, or CD8+CD57+ T cells (not recorded which) from PBMCs. These receptors were collected from a human donor with aplastic anemia.

The J gene is TRBJ1-1, the V gene TRBV29-1; possibly TRBD1 for D (6 bases). Trimming took off 3 bases at V and 4 bases at J, with 12 bases between the two ends. Per the germline V gene, CDR1 is SQVTM and CDR2 is ANQGSEA. This CDR3 region has 13 residues. In DNA form, the CDR3 reads TGCAGCGTTGAGGCCCGGGACACCACTGAAGCTTTCTTT. Translating gives CSVEARDTTEAFF.

Ten or more counts support this clonotype. This rearrangement joins TRBV20-1 to TRBJ1-5; TRBD1 is a possible D gene (5 bases). V was pared by 6 bases and J by 1 base, with 13 bases between. The CDR3 loop spans 14 amino acids. The germline V gene encodes CDR1 DFQATT and CDR2 SNEGSKA (reference sequence). The CDR3 DNA sequence: TGCAGTGCGCGGATGGGGGAGAGCAATCAGCCCCAGCATTTT. Its translation: CSARMGESNQPQHF.

The chain links TRBV29-1 to TRBJ2-7; D not certain. The CDR3 spans 16 residues. Germline CDR1 is SQVTM and CDR2 is ANQGSEA. The V gene lost 1 base and the J gene lost 0 bases, with 16 bases spanning the gap. The CDR3 DNA follows: TGCAGCGTTGAAGGTGTTGGCGGAATAAACTCCTACGAGCAGTACTTC. It yields the protein CSVEGVGGINSYEQYF.

The genes are TRBV7-6 and TRBJ2-5; D gene unclear. CDR3 length equals 13 residues. Per the germline V gene, CDR1 is SGHVS and CDR2 is FNYEAQ. The V gene lost 3 bases and the J gene lost 2 bases, with 7 bases spanning the gap. The CDR3 DNA reads TGTGCCAGCAGCTTCGCGAGGCAAGAGACCCAGTACTTC. Protein: CASSFARQETQYF.

The chain is built from TRBV24-1 and TRBJ1-1; tentatively, D is TRBD1 (6 bases). CDR1 and CDR2 (germline): KGHDR, SFDVKD. Trimming stripped 2 bases from V and 6 bases from J, with 15 bases between. The CDR3 covers 15 residues. Written as DNA, the CDR3 is TGTGCCACCAGTGATTCTCGGGGGGCTTATCCTGAAGCTTTCTTT. It translates to CATSDSRGAYPEAFF.

This chain connects TRBV20-1 to TRBJ2-3, with TRBD1 matching over 9 bases. There are 14 residues in the CDR3. The ends lost 7 bases at V and 4 bases at J; junction bases unmatched: 9. The germline V gene has CDR1 DFQATT and CDR2 SNEGSKA (reference sequence). The CDR3 loop is CSVNTGGGADTQYF. The CDR3 DNA is TGCAGTGTCAACACAGGGGGCGGTGCAGATACGCAGTATTTT.

Ten or more counts support this clonotype. The chain combines TRBV20-1 with TRBJ1-1; D remains ambiguous. The germline V gene has CDR1 DFQATT and CDR2 SNEGSKA (reference sequence). V was clipped by 3 bases and J by 1 base, with 6 bases between them. The CDR3 has 12 amino acids. The CDR3: CSASYKNTEAFF. CDR3 nucleotides: TGCAGTGCTAGCTACAAGAACACTGAAGCTTTCTTT.

This clonotype was seen more than once but under ten times. This chain connects TRBV24-1 to TRBJ2-1; D is undetermined. Germline V gene lookup returns CDR1 KGHDR and CDR2 SFDVKD. V shed 4 bases and J shed 0 bases, with 12 bases lying between them. This CDR3 comprises 16 residues. Here the CDR3 DNA reads TGTGCCACCAGTGACTCCCTCTTAAGCTCCTACAATGAGCAGTTCTTC. It is translated as CATSDSLLSSYNEQFF.

The table lists this clonotype with a few counts. The chain employs TRBV5-1 and TRBJ1-2; D is unresolved. Germline CDR1 SGHRS, CDR2 YFSETQ. V lost 3 bases and J 5 bases, leaving 11 bases between the germline ends. CDR3 length: 13 amino acids. CDR3 DNA: TGCGCCAGCAGCTGGACCCTCAGATATGGCTACACCTTC. It encodes CASSWTLRYGYTF. Filled out from reference TRBV5-1 and TRBJ1-2, the complete variable domain reads KAGVTQTPRYLIKTRGQQVTLSCSPISGHRSVSWYQQTPGQGLQFLFEYFSETQRNKGNFPGRFSGRQFSNSRSEMNVSTLELGDSALYLCASSWTLRYGYTFGSGTRLTVV.

The chain has TRBV7-2 and TRBJ1-4, with unresolved D. The germline CDR1 and CDR2 sequences are SGHTA and FQGNSA. The CDR3 length is 14 residues. With 1 base removed from V and 8 bases from J, the gap between germline ends came to 11 bases. The chain's CDR3 is CASSLGARVEKLFF. CDR3 bases: TGTGCCAGCAGCTTAGGTGCTCGAGTCGAAAAACTGTTTTTT. The full variable domain, in which reference TRBV7-2 and TRBJ1-4 provide the parts outside the CDR3, is GAGVSQSPSNKVTEKGKDVELRCDPISGHTALYWYRQSLGQGLEFLIYFQGNSAPDKSGLPSDRFSAERTGGSVSTLTIQRTQQEDSAVYLCASSLGARVEKLFFGSGTQLSVL.

The gene calls are TRBV7-3 and TRBJ1-1; perhaps TRBD1 as D (6 bases). V was pared by 4 bases and J by 0 bases, with 6 bases between. The CDR3 totals 13 residues. CDR1 SGHTA and CDR2 FQGTGA come from the germline V gene. CDR3 protein: CASSWTVNTEAFF. CDR3 DNA: TGTGCCAGCAGCTGGACAGTGAACACTGAAGCTTTCTTT.

There are a few counts of this clonotype. This rearrangement joins TRBV6-1 to TRBJ2-2; 8 bases match TRBD1. The CDR3 spans 16 residues. Germline CDR1 is MNHNS and CDR2 is SASEGT. J gave up 6 bases and V 5 bases, and 11 bases lay outside the gene matches. This CDR3 is CASSQTSDREAGELFF. CDR3 sequence (DNA): TGTGCCAGCAGTCAAACCTCGGACAGGGAAGCCGGGGAGCTGTTTTTT.

This chain uses TRBV19 with TRBJ1-1, with D hard to call. Germline V gene lookup returns CDR1 LNHDA and CDR2 SQIVND (reference sequence). V shed 3 bases and J shed 4 bases, with 12 bases lying between them. The CDR3 is made up of 14 amino acids. In DNA, the CDR3 is TGTGCCAGTAGTATTAGTATGGCAGGCACTGAAGCTTTCTTT. It encodes CASSISMAGTEAFF.

The chain employs TRBV7-6 and TRBJ2-3, with TRBD1 matching over 8 bases. This CDR3 has 16 amino acids. V was pared by 4 bases and J by 0 bases, with 6 bases of the junction left unmatched. CDR1 is SGHVS, CDR2 FNYEAQ, per germline. As DNA, the CDR3 is TGTGCCAGCAGCTATGGGACAGGCCCCAGCACAGATACGCAGTATTTT. Amino acid sequence: CASSYGTGPSTDTQYF.

The chain employs TRBV5-6 and TRBJ2-7; tentative D call: TRBD1 (6 bases). The CDR3 extends over 14 amino acids. V was pared by 6 bases and J by 0 bases, with 13 bases between. Germline V CDR1 and CDR2: SGHDT, YYEEEE. The DNA for the CDR3 is TGTGCCAGCAACCCGGGACATCGCTCCTACGAGCAGTACTTC. Protein sequence: CASNPGHRSYEQYF.

This clonotype was found once. The chain couples TRBV20-1 to TRBJ1-1; D remains ambiguous. The CDR3 runs to 14 residues. The germline CDR1 and CDR2 sequences are DFQATT and SNEGSKA (reference sequence). V lost 2 bases to trimming and J lost 2 bases, with 12 bases between them. Written as DNA, the CDR3 is TGCAGTGCTAGAAAGGTCCTACCCAACACTGAAGCTTTCTTT. Residues: CSARKVLPNTEAFF.

This clonotype was counted ten times or more. This chain joins TRBV7-2 and TRBJ2-7, with 7 bases that match TRBD1. CDR1 is SGHTA, CDR2 FQGNSA, per germline. The CDR3 is made up of 15 amino acids. J was trimmed by 2 bases and V by 3 bases; bases with no gene match: 7. CDR3 nucleotides: TGTGCCAGCAGCTTGTGGGACAGTAAAACCTACGAGCAGTACTTC. Translating it yields CASSLWDSKTYEQYF.

This chain connects TRBV10-2 to TRBJ1-5, with no clear D. The length of the CDR3 is 14 residues. Looked up from germline, CDR1 is WSHSY and CDR2 is SAAADI. Trimming shortened V by 0 bases and J by 2 bases, and 5 bases separated the two germline ends. Written as DNA, the CDR3 is TGCGCCAGCAGTGAGTCGATAGGCAATCAGCCCCAGCATTTT. Amino acids: CASSESIGNQPQHF.

DNA for the CDR3: TGTGCCAGCAGAGCTGGGAGTATGCAGTATTTT. It is translated as CASRAGSMQYF. V and J are TRBV2 and TRBJ2-3; D possibly corresponds to TRBD2 (5 bases). V shed 6 bases and J shed 11 bases, with 12 bases lying between them. The CDR3 has 11 amino acids. Per the germline V gene, CDR1 is SNHLY and CDR2 is FYNNEI.

This clonotype was counted between two and nine times. The V call is TRBV7-8, the J call TRBJ1-6, with a tentative D call TRBD1 (5 bases). The CDR3 sequence is 15 residues long. Trimming removed 2 bases from V and 10 bases from J, with 15 bases in between. From germline, CDR1 is SGHVS and CDR2 FQNEAQ. CDR3 region: CASSLRRGAGSPLHF. The DNA of the CDR3 is TGTGCCAGCAGCTTAAGGAGGGGCGCGGGATCACCCCTCCACTTT.

This rearrangement joins TRBV11-1 to TRBJ2-1; 10 nucleotides match TRBD1. The CDR3 is made up of 18 amino acids. Per germline, CDR1 SGHAT and CDR2 FQDESV (reference sequence). V shed 5 bases, J shed 6 bases, and the junction held 16 bases outside the gene matches. The chain's CDR3 is CASSTPSSGTGARNEQFF. The CDR3, as DNA: TGTGCCAGCAGCACCCCTTCTTCCGGGACAGGGGCGCGCAATGAGCAGTTCTTC.

This sequence joins TRBV13 and TRBJ2-7, with D uncertain. Trimming left V 0 bases short and J 3 bases short, with 6 bases between. In germline, CDR1 is PRHDT, CDR2 FYEKMQ (reference sequence). The CDR3 is 13 residues long. The CDR3 spells CASSLGRSYEQYF. The CDR3 coding sequence is TGTGCCAGCAGCTTAGGCCGTAGCTACGAGCAGTACTTC.